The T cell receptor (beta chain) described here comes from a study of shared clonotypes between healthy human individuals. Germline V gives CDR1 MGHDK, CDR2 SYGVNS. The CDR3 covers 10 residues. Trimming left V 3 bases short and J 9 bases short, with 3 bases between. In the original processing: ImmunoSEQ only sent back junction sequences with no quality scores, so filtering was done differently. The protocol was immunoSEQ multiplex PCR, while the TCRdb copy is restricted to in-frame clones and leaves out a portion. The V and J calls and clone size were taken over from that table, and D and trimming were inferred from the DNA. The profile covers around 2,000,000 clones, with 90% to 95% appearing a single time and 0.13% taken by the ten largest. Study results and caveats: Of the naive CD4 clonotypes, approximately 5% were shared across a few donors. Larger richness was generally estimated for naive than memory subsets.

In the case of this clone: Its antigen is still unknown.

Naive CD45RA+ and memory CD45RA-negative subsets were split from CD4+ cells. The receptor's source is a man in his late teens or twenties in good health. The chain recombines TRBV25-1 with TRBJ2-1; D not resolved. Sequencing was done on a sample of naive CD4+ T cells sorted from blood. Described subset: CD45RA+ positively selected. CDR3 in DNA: TGTGCCAGCAGTGAGGGTGAGCAGTTCTTC. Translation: CASSEGEQFF. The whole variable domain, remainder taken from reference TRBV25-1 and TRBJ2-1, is EADIYQTPRYLVIGTGKKITLECSQTMGHDKMYWYQQDPGMELHLIHYSYGVNSTEKGDLSSESTVSRIRTEHFPLTLESARPSHTSQYLCASSEGEQFFGPGTRLTVL.